Below are 10 T cell receptor beta chains sequenced from a single sample in a study of identical twins. TCRdb analysed the 5' RACE reads with MiXCR anew, one entry per CDR3 protein. This table has 700,000 or so distinct CDR3 sequences, around 8.6% appearing once. The data also belong to a second study, concerning yellow fever vaccine responses in identical twins.

The material sequenced was PBMCs. These receptors were taken from a woman younger than 35 in good health.

This clonotype was seen only a few times. V is TRBV24-1 and J is TRBJ2-1; TRBD1 matches 8 bases. V lost 3 bases, J lost 7 bases, and 7 bases stayed unmatched. The CDR3 length is 15 residues. The germline V gene encodes CDR1 KGHDR and CDR2 SFDVKD. CDR3 residues: CATSDHRTGSNEQFF. Written as DNA, the CDR3 is TGTGCCACCAGTGATCATCGGACAGGGTCGAATGAGCAGTTCTTC.

This clonotype was seen only a few times. V usage is TRBV20-1 and J usage is TRBJ2-3; TRBD2 agrees at 8 bases. The CDR3 runs to 14 residues. The germline V gene has CDR1 DFQATT and CDR2 SNEGSKA (reference sequence). V lost 6 bases, J lost 1 base, and 6 bases stayed unmatched. CDR3 bases: TGCAGTGCAGATTTAGCGGGGCGCACAGATACGCAGTATTTT. Amino acids: CSADLAGRTDTQYF.

This clonotype has a handful of counts. The chain links TRBV18 to TRBJ2-2; 8 positions agree with TRBD1. V gave up 3 bases and J gave up 6 bases; unmatched junction bases: 9. Germline V CDR1 and CDR2: KGHSH, LQKENI. This CDR3 has 16 residues. In nucleotides, the CDR3 is TGTGCCAGCTCACCCGGGACAGGCGCCGGGGCCGGGGAGCTGTTTTTT. This sequence encodes CASSPGTGAGAGELFF.

This rearrangement joins TRBV7-9 to TRBJ2-1; 8 bases align to TRBD1. With 5 bases clipped from V and 2 bases from J, the junction kept 11 bases outside the gene matches. The CDR3 has 17 residues. CDR1 and CDR2 from the germline V gene are SEHNR and FQNEAQ (reference sequence). CDR3 in amino acids: CASSPGQGLTAYNEQFF. The CDR3 bases are TGTGCCAGCAGCCCTGGACAGGGATTGACTGCCTACAATGAGCAGTTCTTC.

This clonotype was seen at least ten times. The J gene is TRBJ2-2, the V gene TRBV28; 9 bases align to TRBD1. The CDR3 is 16 amino acids. The V gene's germline CDR1 is MDHEN and CDR2 SYDVKM. Trimming cost V 5 bases and J 6 bases; bases outside gene matches: 10. CDR3 DNA sequence: TGTGCCAGCAGTACTCTCGGACAGGGGACCGCCGGGGAGCTGTTTTTT. Translation: CASSTLGQGTAGELFF. The full variable domain, rest sourced from reference TRBV28 and TRBJ2-2, is DVKVTQSSRYLVKRTGEKVFLECVQDMDHENMFWYRQDPGLGLRLIYFSYDVKMKEKGDIPEGYSVSREKKERFSLILESASTNQTSMYLCASSTLGQGTAGELFFGEGSRLTVL.

This clonotype was observed many times. V and J are TRBV5-6 and TRBJ2-1; 11 nucleotides align to TRBD2. Trimming at V came to 1 base and at J to 5 bases, leaving 5 bases not matched to a gene. The CDR3 is 16 residues long. From germline, CDR1 is SGHDT and CDR2 YYEEEE. The CDR3 loop is CASSLMTSGDNNEQFF. The CDR3 DNA is TGTGCCAGCAGCTTGATGACTAGCGGGGATAACAATGAGCAGTTCTTC.

This rearrangement joins TRBV6-2 or TRBV6-3 to TRBJ2-3; 10 bases fit TRBD1. The germline gives CDR1 MNHEY, CDR2 SVGEGT. The V gene end was trimmed by 2 bases and the J gene end by 4 bases; junction bases not matched to a gene: 12. This CDR3 has 18 residues. CDR3 sequence (DNA): TGTGCCAGCAGTTACACCCCCGGGACAGGGGCGATTCCAGATACGCAGTATTTT. This encodes CASSYTPGTGAIPDTQYF.

Turning to this clonotype: Germline and junction disagree at one end, which may indicate a read error. The J gene is TRBJ2-2, the V gene TRBV5-1; 9 nucleotides match TRBD1. Germline V gives CDR1 SGHRS, CDR2 YFSETQ. CDR3 length: 19 amino acids. This CDR3 reads CASSLSPDRGLGNNGELFF. CDR3 sequence (DNA): TGCGCCAGCAGCCTCTCCCCGGACAGGGGTCTTGGAAACAACGGGGAGCTGTTTTTT.

A few counts support this clonotype. J is TRBJ2-3 and V is TRBV7-2; D may match TRBD1 or TRBD2 (5 bases each). Looked up from germline, CDR1 is SGHTA and CDR2 is FQGNSA. Between the trimmed V and J ends, which lost 5 bases and 2 bases, there was a span of 11 bases. The CDR3 length is 14 residues. The CDR3 DNA follows: TGTGCCAGCAGCCGGGGTGGGGCCACAGATACGCAGTATTTT. Translation gives CASSRGGATDTQYF.

This clonotype was observed at least ten times. This chain links TRBV12-3 or TRBV12-4 with TRBJ2-3, with 7 bases identical to TRBD1. The CDR3 runs 15 residues. V lost 7 bases and J lost 0; bases outside the gene matches: 7. The CDR3 here is CASNLGQMSTDTQYF. DNA for the CDR3: TGTGCCAGCAACCTGGGACAGATGAGCACAGATACGCAGTATTTT.